Shown below are 25 T cell receptor beta chains from a single sample sequenced in a study of blood T cell repertoires in COVID-19. Data came from immunoSEQ multiplex PCR; TCRdb stores just in-frame clones and leaves some out. The data show tens of thousands of clones, with 90% to 95% seen just once and 3.9% held by the top ten. The sequencing input was peripheral blood. All receptors derive from a man aged 45 to 65 with acute or convalescent COVID-19.

The V call is TRBV6-2 or TRBV6-3, the J call TRBJ2-4; TRBD1 aligns across 9 bases. V dropped 5 bases and J dropped 1; count of bases not matched to a gene: 6. Looked up from germline, CDR1 is MNHEY and CDR2 is SVGEGT. This CDR3 contains 16 residues. CDR3 nucleotide sequence: TGTGCCAGCAGTCCAGACAGGGGGTTCGCCAAAAACATTCAGTACTTC. Protein product: CASSPDRGFAKNIQYF.

This clone has only one observation. The CDR3 here is CASSPMGGLNEQFF. CDR3 DNA sequence: TGCGCCAGCAGCCCCATGGGGGGGCTCAATGAGCAGTTCTTC. The rearrangement uses TRBV5-1 and TRBJ2-1, with D maybe TRBD2 (7 bases). V was shortened by 4 bases and J by 6 bases, with 14 bases between the two germline ends. Germline CDR1 and CDR2: SGHRS and YFSETQ. This CDR3 has 14 residues.

The chain combines TRBV19 with TRBJ1-2, with D possibly being TRBD1 (6 bases). The CDR3 covers 13 residues. Germline CDR1 LNHDA, CDR2 SQIVND (reference sequence). Trimming shortened V by 7 bases and J by 4 bases, and 13 bases separated the two germline ends. Written as DNA, the CDR3 is TGTGCCAGTATGAGTTCAGGGGTCTATGGCTACACCTTC. This encodes CASMSSGVYGYTF.

The chain is built from TRBV24-1 and TRBJ2-1; TRBD2 is a possible D gene (6 bases). CDR1 is KGHDR and CDR2 is SFDVKD in the germline V gene. There are 13 residues in the CDR3. The ends were cut back, 4 bases at V and 8 bases at J, with 11 bases in the middle. The CDR3 loop is CATSDPPGDEQFF. The CDR3 nucleotides read TGTGCCACCAGTGACCCACCGGGGGATGAGCAGTTCTTC.

The rearrangement uses TRBV5-1 and TRBJ1-1; D might be TRBD1 (6 bases). V shed 0 bases and J shed 3 bases, with 18 bases lying between them. Germline values: CDR1 SGHRS, CDR2 YFSETQ. This CDR3 has 17 residues. Here the CDR3 reads CASSLGGGWVSDTEAFF. In DNA form, the CDR3 reads TGCGCCAGCAGCTTGGGAGGGGGATGGGTTTCTGACACTGAAGCTTTCTTT.

The gene calls are TRBV12-5 and TRBJ1-3; the D gene is possibly TRBD1 (6 bases). Germline CDR1 reads LGHNT; CDR2 reads FRNRAP. The CDR3 is 21 residues long. V was pared by 0 bases and J by 2 bases, with 26 bases between. CDR3 in amino acids: CASGLVQAGGSNSGAGNTIYF. The CDR3 DNA is TGTGCTAGTGGTTTGGTACAAGCTGGGGGCAGCAATTCTGGTGCTGGAAACACCATATATTTT.

This clone occurred once. This chain connects TRBV30 to TRBJ2-5; 8 nucleotides line up with TRBD1. V dropped 8 bases and J dropped 4; count of bases not matched to a gene: 9. Germline V gene sequence: CDR1 GTSNPN, CDR2 SVGIG (reference sequence). CDR3 size: 13 residues. CDR3 coding DNA: TGTGCCGGGTCCCCGGGGACAGGAGAGACCCAGTACTTC. Translation: CAGSPGTGETQYF.

The rearrangement links TRBV14 to TRBJ2-3, with D possibly being TRBD2 (6 bases). The germline V gene has CDR1 SGHDN and CDR2 FVKESK. Trimming left V 7 bases short and J 2 bases short, with 10 bases between. This CDR3 contains 13 residues. This CDR3 is CASTRTNTDTQYF. The CDR3 DNA reads TGTGCCAGCACCCGGACTAACACAGATACGCAGTATTTT.

The chain carries TRBV19 and TRBJ1-1; a possible D gene is TRBD1 (6 bases). The V end lost 4 bases, the J end lost 6 bases, and 18 bases lay between the germline ends. Germline V lookup: CDR1 LNHDA, CDR2 SQIVND (reference sequence). CDR3 length: 15 residues. In DNA, the CDR3 is TGTGCCAGTAGTAGCGGGGGCAGGGTTGGCTCTGAAGCTTTCTTT. Its protein product is CASSSGGRVGSEAFF.

The chain employs TRBV6-5 and TRBJ1-6; no definite D call. V gave up 0 bases and J gave up 14 bases, with 20 bases separating them. This CDR3 comprises 16 residues. Germline V CDR1 and CDR2: MNHEY, SVGAGI. CDR3 in amino acids: CASSYSVPRGVEALHF. As DNA, the CDR3 is TGTGCCAGCAGTTACTCGGTCCCCCGCGGGGTAGAGGCCCTCCACTTT.

The gene calls are TRBV3-1 (or the pseudogene TRBV3-2) and TRBJ1-4, with a tentative D call TRBD1 (6 bases). The CDR3 totals 15 residues. Germline CDR1 reads LGHDT; CDR2 reads YNNKEL (reference sequence). Trimming stripped 4 bases from V and 4 bases from J, with 13 bases between. The DNA for the CDR3 is TGTGCCAGCAGCCGGTTTAGGGGGATTAATGAAAAACTGTTTTTT. This gives the protein CASSRFRGINEKLFF.

The chain links TRBV2 to TRBJ2-1; weak D call: TRBD2 (6 bases). Trimming took off 3 bases at V and 0 bases at J, with 9 bases between the two ends. This CDR3 region has 15 residues. Germline CDR1 reads SNHLY; CDR2 reads FYNNEI. In DNA form, the CDR3 reads TGTGCCAGCAGTGACTTTAGCGGCTCCTACAATGAGCAGTTCTTC. Translating it yields CASSDFSGSYNEQFF.

The chain employs TRBV3-1 (or the pseudogene TRBV3-2) and TRBJ2-4, with D perhaps matching TRBD2 (5 bases). V lost 3 bases to trimming and J lost 1 base, with 22 bases between them. Germline V lookup: CDR1 LGHDT, CDR2 YNNKEL (reference sequence). The CDR3 is 19 amino acids. CDR3 in amino acids: CASSQAPISAIGAKNIQYF. The CDR3 region has the DNA TGTGCCAGCAGCCAGGCACCCATTAGCGCCATCGGGGCCAAAAACATTCAGTACTTC.

This chain links TRBV5-1 with TRBJ2-3; 12 nucleotides agree with TRBD2. With 7 bases clipped from V and 6 bases from J, the junction kept 3 bases outside the gene matches. The CDR3 extends over 13 amino acids. Germline V CDR1 and CDR2: SGHRS, YFSETQ. CDR3 amino acids: CASQTSGSDTQYF. DNA for the CDR3: TGCGCCAGCCAGACTAGCGGGAGTGATACGCAGTATTTT.

CDR3 nucleotides: TGTGCCAGCAGCAGAGACACAGATACGCAGTATTTT. As protein: CASSRDTDTQYF. V gene TRBV9 combines with J gene TRBJ2-3; unclear D gene. CDR1 and CDR2 from the germline V gene are SGDLS and YYNGEE. Trimming removed 4 bases at V and 2 bases at J, with 5 bases between. This CDR3 contains 12 residues.

The rearrangement links TRBV6-5 to TRBJ1-5; D is possibly TRBD1 (6 bases). Germline V gene data show CDR1 as MNHEY and CDR2 as SVGAGI. CDR3 length: 15 amino acids. With 6 bases removed from V and 5 bases from J, the gap between germline ends came to 17 bases. CDR3 region: CASRIPTGPDQPQHF. DNA for the CDR3: TGTGCCAGCAGGATTCCTACAGGGCCCGATCAGCCCCAGCATTTT.

J is TRBJ2-7 and V is TRBV19; D gene ambiguous. V was pared by 3 bases and J by 5 bases, with 8 bases between. From germline, CDR1 is LNHDA and CDR2 SQIVND (reference sequence). CDR3 length: 12 amino acids. The CDR3 is CASSIPRDEQYF. The CDR3 region has the DNA TGTGCCAGTAGTATCCCCCGGGACGAGCAGTACTTC.

The genes are TRBV6-5 and TRBJ2-1; D unresolved. Germline CDR1 is MNHEY and CDR2 is SVGAGI. The CDR3 is 11 residues long. Trimming cost V 5 bases and J 5 bases, with 4 bases left between them. CDR3 residues: CASSLHNEQFF. The CDR3 DNA reads TGTGCCAGCAGTCTCCACAATGAGCAGTTCTTC.

The chain is built from TRBV4-3 and TRBJ2-1; TRBD2 aligns across 7 bases. Per germline, CDR1 LGHNA and CDR2 YSLEER. Trimming cost V 0 bases and J 1 base; bases outside gene matches: 6. CDR3 length: 17 residues. CDR3 amino acids: CASSQDLWGGSYNEQFF. As DNA, the CDR3 is TGCGCCAGCAGCCAAGATCTTTGGGGGGGGTCCTACAATGAGCAGTTCTTC.

This clone has just a few counts. DNA of the CDR3: TGTGCCAGCAGTTGGGGGAGGTCCTACGAGCAGTACTTC. Translated: CASSWGRSYEQYF. The chain recombines TRBV27 with TRBJ2-7; D might be TRBD2 (6 bases). Looked up from germline, CDR1 is MNHEY and CDR2 is SMNVEV (reference sequence). The CDR3 is 13 amino acids. The V gene lost 4 bases and the J gene lost 1 base, with 8 bases spanning the gap.

The chain recombines TRBV11-3 with TRBJ1-2; D is uncertain. V was cut by 2 bases and J by 3 bases, with 13 bases left in between. The CDR3 consists of 15 residues. The germline V gene has CDR1 SGHNT and CDR2 YENEEA. The CDR3 sequence: CASSLRPGSDYGYTF. The CDR3 nucleotides read TGTGCCAGCAGCTTACGCCCCGGGTCCGACTATGGCTACACCTTC.

The CDR3 DNA follows: TGTGCCAGCAGCAAAAGTGGGACAGTCTATGGCTACACCTTC. Translating gives CASSKSGTVYGYTF. The chain is built from TRBV7-9 and TRBJ1-2; TRBD1 matches at 7 bases. Germline V gene lookup returns CDR1 SEHNR and CDR2 FQNEAQ (reference sequence). This CDR3 spans 14 amino acids. The trim removed 5 bases at V and 4 bases at J, leaving 7 bases unmatched.

The J gene is TRBJ2-3, the V gene TRBV24-1; 7 nucleotides agree with TRBD1. Trimming at V came to 10 bases and at J to 6 bases, leaving 9 bases not matched to a gene. The CDR3 loop spans 13 amino acids. CDR1 and CDR2 (germline): KGHDR, SFDVKD. CDR3 sequence (DNA): TGTGCCACTCGTACAGGGGTTAGCGATACGCAGTATTTT. Its translation is CATRTGVSDTQYF.

The V gene is TRBV6-5, the J gene TRBJ1-1; 9 nucleotides match TRBD1. The V and J ends lost 6 bases and 5 bases, in that order; junction bases with no gene match: 7. The germline V gene encodes CDR1 MNHEY and CDR2 SVGAGI. The CDR3 is 14 residues long. The CDR3 protein is CASSLGQGMTEAFF. The CDR3 DNA is TGTGCCAGCAGCCTGGGACAGGGTATGACTGAAGCTTTCTTT.

The rearrangement joins TRBV5-1 to TRBJ2-5, with D uncertain. Germline values: CDR1 SGHRS, CDR2 YFSETQ. The CDR3 sequence is 11 residues long. Trimming took 0 bases from V and 9 from J, leaving 6 bases between them. The DNA of the CDR3 is TGCGCCAGCAGCTTGGATGGCCCCCAGTACTTC. This codes for CASSLDGPQYF. The full variable domain, in which reference TRBV5-1 and TRBJ2-5 provide the parts outside the CDR3, is KAGVTQTPRYLIKTRGQQVTLSCSPISGHRSVSWYQQTPGQGLQFLFEYFSETQRNKGNFPGRFSGRQFSNSRSEMNVSTLELGDSALYLCASSLDGPQYFGPGTRLLVL.